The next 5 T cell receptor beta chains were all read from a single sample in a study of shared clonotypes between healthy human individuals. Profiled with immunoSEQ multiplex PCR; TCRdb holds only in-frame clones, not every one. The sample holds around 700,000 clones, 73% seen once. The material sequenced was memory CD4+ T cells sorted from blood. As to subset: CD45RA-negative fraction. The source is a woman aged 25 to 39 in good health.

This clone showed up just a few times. CDR3 amino acids: CASRRGGYEQYF. DNA of the CDR3: TGTGCCAGCAGGAGGGGCGGGTACGAGCAGTACTTC. The V gene is TRBV28, the J gene TRBJ2-7; the D call may be TRBD1 or TRBD2 (5 bases each). V was trimmed by 6 bases and J by 4 bases, leaving 10 bases between them. Germline values: CDR1 MDHEN, CDR2 SYDVKM. The CDR3 spans 12 residues.

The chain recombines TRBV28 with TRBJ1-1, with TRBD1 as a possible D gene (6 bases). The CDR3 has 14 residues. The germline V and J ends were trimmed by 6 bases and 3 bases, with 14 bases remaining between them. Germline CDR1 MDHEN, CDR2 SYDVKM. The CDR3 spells CASRHGGGYTEAFF. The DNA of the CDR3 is TGTGCCAGCAGGCATGGAGGGGGGTACACTGAAGCTTTCTTT.

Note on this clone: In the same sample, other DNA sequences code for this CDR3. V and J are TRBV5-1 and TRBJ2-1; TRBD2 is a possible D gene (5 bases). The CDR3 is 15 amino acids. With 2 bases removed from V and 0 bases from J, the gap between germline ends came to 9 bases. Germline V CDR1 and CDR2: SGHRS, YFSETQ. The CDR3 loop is CASSLQTSSYNEQFF. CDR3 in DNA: TGCGCCAGCAGCTTACAAACTAGCTCCTACAATGAGCAGTTCTTC. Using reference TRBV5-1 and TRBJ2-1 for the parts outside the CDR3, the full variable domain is KAGVTQTPRYLIKTRGQQVTLSCSPISGHRSVSWYQQTPGQGLQFLFEYFSETQRNKGNFPGRFSGRQFSNSRSEMNVSTLELGDSALYLCASSLQTSSYNEQFFGPGTRLTVL.

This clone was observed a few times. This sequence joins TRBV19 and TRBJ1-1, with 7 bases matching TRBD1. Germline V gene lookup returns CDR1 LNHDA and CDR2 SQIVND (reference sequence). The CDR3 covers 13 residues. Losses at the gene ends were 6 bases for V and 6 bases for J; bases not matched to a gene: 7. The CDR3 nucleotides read TGTGCCAGTAGCCTGACAGGGAATTCTGAAGCTTTCTTT. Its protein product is CASSLTGNSEAFF.

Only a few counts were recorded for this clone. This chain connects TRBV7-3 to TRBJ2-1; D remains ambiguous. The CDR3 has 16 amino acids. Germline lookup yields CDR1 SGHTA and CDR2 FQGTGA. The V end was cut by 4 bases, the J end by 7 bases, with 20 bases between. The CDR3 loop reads CASSSYASSLGNEQFF. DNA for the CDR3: TGTGCCAGCAGCTCATATGCGTCGTCACTGGGGAATGAGCAGTTCTTC.